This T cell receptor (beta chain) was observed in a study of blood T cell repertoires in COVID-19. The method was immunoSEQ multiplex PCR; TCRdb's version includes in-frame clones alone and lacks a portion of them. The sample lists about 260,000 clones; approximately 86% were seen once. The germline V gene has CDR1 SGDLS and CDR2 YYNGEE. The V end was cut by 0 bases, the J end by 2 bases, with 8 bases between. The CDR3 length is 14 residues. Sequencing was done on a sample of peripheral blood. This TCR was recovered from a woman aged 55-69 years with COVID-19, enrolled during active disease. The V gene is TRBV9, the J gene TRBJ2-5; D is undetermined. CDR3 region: CASSVGSVQETQYF. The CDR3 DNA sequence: TGTGCCAGCAGCGTAGGGTCAGTTCAAGAGACCCAGTACTTC. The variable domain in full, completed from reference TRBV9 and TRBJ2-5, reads DSGVTQTPKHLITATGQRVTLRCSPRSGDLSVYWYQQSLDQGLQFLIQYYNGEERAKGNILERFSAQQFPDLHSELNLSSLELGDSALYFCASSVGSVQETQYFGPGTRLLVL.